These T cell receptor beta chains were read from a single sample in a study of OX40 agonist ivuxolimab in advanced cancers. TCRdb keeps only in-frame clones here, not all; method: immunoSEQ multiplex PCR. Counted here are approximately 60,000 clones, 80% to 85% occurring once; the ten biggest clones make up roughly 0.6%. The material sequenced was CD4+ or CD8+ T cells sorted from blood, taken in a trial of the OX40 agonist ivuxolimab. The receptors derive from an adult with an advanced solid tumor such as melanoma, head and neck, liver or kidney cancer. The CDR3 runs from the conserved cysteine through the conserved F or W. D genes are given only for firm matches. Clone size is given for some rows only: seen once, a few or many times, or a class if the clone is expanded.

v_call: TRBV2; j_call: TRBJ1-5; clone_size: .; d_call: .; cdr3_nt: TGTGCCAGCAGTGGAGGGGCGCCGAATCAGCCCCAGCATTTT; cdr3_aa: CASSGGAPNQPQHF
v_call: TRBV5-1; j_call: TRBJ2-7; clone_size: .; d_call: .; cdr3_nt: TGCGCCAGCAGCTCAAGCCCCACTAGCTACTACGAGCAGTACTTC; cdr3_aa: CASSSSPTSYYEQYF
v_call: TRBV5-1; j_call: TRBJ1-2; clone_size: .; d_call: .; cdr3_nt: TGCGCCAGCAGCTTGGGTGGCGCAGTCTATGGCTACACCTTC; cdr3_aa: CASSLGGAVYGYTF
v_call: TRBV6-1; j_call: TRBJ2-2; clone_size: few; d_call: .; cdr3_nt: TGTGCCAGCACCGACGTAAGTCTGAACACCGGGGAGCTGTTTTTT; cdr3_aa: CASTDVSLNTGELFF
v_call: TRBV4-2; j_call: TRBJ2-6; clone_size: .; d_call: TRBD1; cdr3_nt: TGTGCCAGCAACCACCCGGGACAGGGGATAGCTGGGGCCAACGTCCTGACTTTC; cdr3_aa: CASNHPGQGIAGANVLTF
v_call: TRBV11-3; j_call: TRBJ2-5; clone_size: few; d_call: TRBD1; cdr3_nt: TGTGCCAGCAGCGCGGGACAGGGGGAGACCCAGTACTTC; cdr3_aa: CASSAGQGETQYF
v_call: TRBV28; j_call: TRBJ2-1; clone_size: .; d_call: TRBD1; cdr3_nt: TGTGCCAGTCGACAGGGGGGTAATGAGCAGTTCTTC; cdr3_aa: CASRQGGNEQFF
v_call: TRBV7-2; j_call: TRBJ2-1; clone_size: .; d_call: TRBD2; cdr3_nt: TGTGCCAGCAGCTCCGTGGATACTAGCGGGAGCAATGAGCAGTTCTTC; cdr3_aa: CASSSVDTSGSNEQFF
v_call: TRBV4-3; j_call: TRBJ1-4; clone_size: .; d_call: .; cdr3_nt: TGCGCCAGCAGCCAAGAGTTTTGGGGACGCCATACGGGGTCAACTAATGAAAAACTGTTTTTT; cdr3_aa: CASSQEFWGRHTGSTNEKLFF
v_call: TRBV5-6; j_call: TRBJ2-2; clone_size: .; d_call: .; cdr3_nt: TGTGCCAGCAGCAAGGGACTGCCCGGGGAGCTGTTTTTT; cdr3_aa: CASSKGLPGELFF
v_call: TRBV5-8; j_call: TRBJ2-3; clone_size: once; d_call: .; cdr3_nt: TGTGCCAGCAACCCCTTGGGGGGAGATACGCAGTATTTT; cdr3_aa: CASNPLGGDTQYF
v_call: TRBV2; j_call: TRBJ2-1; clone_size: .; d_call: .; cdr3_nt: TGTGCCAGCAGTGAATTAGGGTATGAGCAGTTCTTC; cdr3_aa: CASSELGYEQFF
v_call: TRBV9; j_call: TRBJ1-5; clone_size: .; d_call: .; cdr3_nt: TGTGCCAGCAGCCACGGGGGGAACAATCAGCCCCAGCATTTT; cdr3_aa: CASSHGGNNQPQHF
v_call: TRBV7-7; j_call: TRBJ2-2; clone_size: .; d_call: .; cdr3_nt: TGTGCCAGCAGCGTTAGCGGGAACACCGGGGAGCTGTTTTTT; cdr3_aa: CASSVSGNTGELFF
v_call: TRBV5-1; j_call: TRBJ2-6; clone_size: once; d_call: .; cdr3_nt: TGCGCCAGCAGCTTGGGGGGTGTTCCCGGGGCCAACGTCCTGACTTTC; cdr3_aa: CASSLGGVPGANVLTF
v_call: TRBV11-2; j_call: TRBJ2-5; clone_size: .; d_call: TRBD1; cdr3_nt: TGTGCCAGCAGCTTACACCGACAGGGCTCGGGACAGTACTTC; cdr3_aa: CASSLHRQGSGQYF
v_call: TRBV7-9; j_call: TRBJ1-1; clone_size: .; d_call: .; cdr3_nt: TGTGCCAGCAGCTTAGTAACAGGGCTGAACACTGAAGCTTTCTTT; cdr3_aa: CASSLVTGLNTEAFF
v_call: TRBV28; j_call: TRBJ2-5; clone_size: .; d_call: .; cdr3_nt: TGTGCCAGCAGATATCGGGAGACCCAGTACTTC; cdr3_aa: CASRYRETQYF
v_call: TRBV6-1; j_call: TRBJ1-5; clone_size: few; d_call: TRBD1; cdr3_nt: TGTGCCAGCAGTGACGGGACAGGGATGGGACAGCCCCAGCATTTT; cdr3_aa: CASSDGTGMGQPQHF
v_call: TRBV6-8; j_call: TRBJ1-1; clone_size: .; d_call: .; cdr3_nt: TGTGCCAGCAGCCTAGGGACTGAAGCTTTCTTT; cdr3_aa: CASSLGTEAFF
v_call: TRBV7-3; j_call: TRBJ2-3; clone_size: few; d_call: .; cdr3_nt: TGTGCCAGCAGCCGAGCTGTAGCAGATACGCAGTATTTT; cdr3_aa: CASSRAVADTQYF
v_call: TRBV28; j_call: TRBJ1-2; clone_size: .; d_call: TRBD1; cdr3_nt: TGTGCCAGCAGTTTATTCGTGGACAGGGCGAATGGCTACACCTTC; cdr3_aa: CASSLFVDRANGYTF
v_call: TRBV7-2; j_call: TRBJ2-7; clone_size: .; d_call: .; cdr3_nt: TGTGCCAGCAGCTTAGACTCGGCCGAGCAGTACTTC; cdr3_aa: CASSLDSAEQYF
v_call: TRBV28; j_call: TRBJ2-7; clone_size: .; d_call: TRBD2; cdr3_nt: TGTGCCAGCAGTTTATGGGCCCTAGCGGGAGAGGGCGAGCAGTACTTC; cdr3_aa: CASSLWALAGEGEQYF
v_call: TRBV10-3; j_call: TRBJ2-1; clone_size: .; d_call: .; cdr3_nt: TGTGCCATCAGTGAGTGGAAGGGAGGGGGATCCAATGAGCAGTTCTTC; cdr3_aa: CAISEWKGGGSNEQFF
v_call: TRBV7-8; j_call: TRBJ2-1; clone_size: .; d_call: .; cdr3_nt: TGTGCCAGCAGCTTTAATCCCCACAGGAATGAGCAGTTCTTC; cdr3_aa: CASSFNPHRNEQFF
v_call: TRBV4-3; j_call: TRBJ2-7; clone_size: .; d_call: TRBD2; cdr3_nt: TGCGCCAGCAGCCAAGTGGGTAGCGGGGGCTACGAGCAGTACTTC; cdr3_aa: CASSQVGSGGYEQYF
v_call: TRBV28; j_call: TRBJ2-5; clone_size: .; d_call: TRBD2; cdr3_nt: TGTGCCAGCAGTTTATCTAGCGGGAGAACACAGACCCAGTACTTC; cdr3_aa: CASSLSSGRTQTQYF
v_call: TRBV7-8; j_call: TRBJ2-1; clone_size: .; d_call: .; cdr3_nt: TGTGCCAGCAGCTTAAGATTGAGGCAGGGTGCCTACAATGAGCAGTTCTTC; cdr3_aa: CASSLRLRQGAYNEQFF
v_call: TRBV7-8; j_call: TRBJ2-1; clone_size: .; d_call: TRBD2; cdr3_nt: TGTGCCAGCAGCTTAACGCGGATCGGACTAGCGCGGCCCGGGGAGCAGTTCTTC; cdr3_aa: CASSLTRIGLARPGEQFF
v_call: TRBV29-1; j_call: TRBJ2-5; clone_size: .; d_call: TRBD2; cdr3_nt: TGCAGCGTTCCCGTAGCGGGGGGTGAAGAGACCCAGTACTTC; cdr3_aa: CSVPVAGGEETQYF
v_call: TRBV6-5; j_call: TRBJ1-1; clone_size: once; d_call: .; cdr3_nt: TGTGCCAGCAGTTCTCTGGGAGTGAACACTGAAGCTTTCTTT; cdr3_aa: CASSSLGVNTEAFF
v_call: TRBV5-4; j_call: TRBJ2-5; clone_size: .; d_call: .; cdr3_nt: TGTGCCAGCAGCTTTGCCCCAATCGGGGAGACCCAGTACTTC; cdr3_aa: CASSFAPIGETQYF
v_call: TRBV2; j_call: TRBJ1-5; clone_size: .; d_call: .; cdr3_nt: TGTGCCAGCAATCGGGACGGACCAAATCAGCCCCAGCATTTT; cdr3_aa: CASNRDGPNQPQHF
v_call: TRBV9; j_call: TRBJ2-7; clone_size: .; d_call: TRBD1; cdr3_nt: TGTGCCAGCAGCCCTACAGGGGGGTCCTACGAGCAGTACTTC; cdr3_aa: CASSPTGGSYEQYF
v_call: TRBV27; j_call: TRBJ1-1; clone_size: once; d_call: .; cdr3_nt: TGTGCCAGCTCCTTGTGGGGGGGTAGAGCTGAAGCTTTCTTT; cdr3_aa: CASSLWGGRAEAFF
v_call: TRBV6-6; j_call: TRBJ1-2; clone_size: once; d_call: .; cdr3_nt: TGTGCCAGCAGTTATGGCTATGGCTACACCTTC; cdr3_aa: CASSYGYGYTF
v_call: TRBV7-3; j_call: TRBJ2-1; clone_size: .; d_call: .; cdr3_nt: TGTGCCAGCAGCTTGTTGCAGGGCTCCTACAATGAGCAGTTCTTC; cdr3_aa: CASSLLQGSYNEQFF
v_call: TRBV5-1; j_call: TRBJ2-5; clone_size: .; d_call: .; cdr3_nt: TGCGCCAGCAGCTCTGGCAGAGTCCAAGAGACCCAGTACTTC; cdr3_aa: CASSSGRVQETQYF
v_call: TRBV10-3; j_call: TRBJ2-7; clone_size: once; d_call: .; cdr3_nt: TGTGCCATCAGTGATCGGGGGTCCTCCTACGAGCAGTACTTC; cdr3_aa: CAISDRGSSYEQYF
v_call: TRBV6-1; j_call: TRBJ2-7; clone_size: .; d_call: .; cdr3_nt: TGTGCCAGCAGTGAAGTGGGAGGTCAGGACGAGCAGTACTTC; cdr3_aa: CASSEVGGQDEQYF
v_call: TRBV6-1; j_call: TRBJ1-5; clone_size: .; d_call: .; cdr3_nt: TGTGCCAGCAGTGGACGACATCAGCCCCAGCATTTT; cdr3_aa: CASSGRHQPQHF
v_call: TRBV6-5; j_call: TRBJ1-6; clone_size: .; d_call: .; cdr3_nt: TGTGCCAGCAGTTCGACAGGTTTTAATTCACCCCTCCACTTT; cdr3_aa: CASSSTGFNSPLHF
v_call: TRBV18; j_call: TRBJ2-5; clone_size: .; d_call: TRBD2; cdr3_nt: TGTGCCAGCTCATCGGGACTAGCGGGAGGGGAGACCCAGTACTTC; cdr3_aa: CASSSGLAGGETQYF
v_call: TRBV6-1; j_call: TRBJ2-7; clone_size: .; d_call: TRBD2; cdr3_nt: TGTGCCAGCGGCCTACCGGGGGGGCCCTACGAGCAGTACTTC; cdr3_aa: CASGLPGGPYEQYF
v_call: TRBV5-1; j_call: TRBJ2-3; clone_size: .; d_call: .; cdr3_nt: TGCGCCAGCAGCATCAATGCCGGGACAGATACGCAGTATTTT; cdr3_aa: CASSINAGTDTQYF
v_call: TRBV28; j_call: TRBJ1-2; clone_size: .; d_call: .; cdr3_nt: TGTGCCAGCAGTGTCACCCCCTTAGGGCGGAAGGGCTACACCTTC; cdr3_aa: CASSVTPLGRKGYTF
v_call: TRBV7-2; j_call: TRBJ2-5; clone_size: once; d_call: .; cdr3_nt: TGTGCCAGCAGCTCAGCCGGTCCGGGGGAGACCCAGTACTTC; cdr3_aa: CASSSAGPGETQYF
v_call: TRBV2; j_call: TRBJ2-7; clone_size: .; d_call: TRBD2; cdr3_nt: TGTGCCAGCAGGTGGGCGGGGGTTTATGAGCAGTACTTC; cdr3_aa: CASRWAGVYEQYF
v_call: TRBV27; j_call: TRBJ1-2; clone_size: .; d_call: TRBD1; cdr3_nt: TGTGCCAGCGGAAAAACAGGGGGCGAAAGCTACACCTTC; cdr3_aa: CASGKTGGESYTF
v_call: TRBV7-2; j_call: TRBJ1-4; clone_size: .; d_call: .; cdr3_nt: TGTGCCAGCAGCTTAGATGGGGTCGTCGGGGAAAAACTGTTTTTT; cdr3_aa: CASSLDGVVGEKLFF
v_call: TRBV7-2; j_call: TRBJ2-1; clone_size: once; d_call: .; cdr3_nt: TGTGCCAGCAGCTTAGCCGGGACTAATGAGCAGTTCTTC; cdr3_aa: CASSLAGTNEQFF
v_call: TRBV9; j_call: TRBJ2-3; clone_size: .; d_call: .; cdr3_nt: TGTGCCAGCAGCGTAGCCCCACGCCTTAGCACAGATACGCAGTATTTT; cdr3_aa: CASSVAPRLSTDTQYF
v_call: TRBV6-6; j_call: TRBJ1-5; clone_size: .; d_call: .; cdr3_nt: TGTGCCAGCAGTTACACCCGACAGGAGCCCCAGCATTTT; cdr3_aa: CASSYTRQEPQHF
v_call: TRBV2; j_call: TRBJ2-7; clone_size: .; d_call: .; cdr3_nt: TGTGCCAGCAGTGATAGTTGGCCCGGCCCCTACGAGCAGTACTTC; cdr3_aa: CASSDSWPGPYEQYF